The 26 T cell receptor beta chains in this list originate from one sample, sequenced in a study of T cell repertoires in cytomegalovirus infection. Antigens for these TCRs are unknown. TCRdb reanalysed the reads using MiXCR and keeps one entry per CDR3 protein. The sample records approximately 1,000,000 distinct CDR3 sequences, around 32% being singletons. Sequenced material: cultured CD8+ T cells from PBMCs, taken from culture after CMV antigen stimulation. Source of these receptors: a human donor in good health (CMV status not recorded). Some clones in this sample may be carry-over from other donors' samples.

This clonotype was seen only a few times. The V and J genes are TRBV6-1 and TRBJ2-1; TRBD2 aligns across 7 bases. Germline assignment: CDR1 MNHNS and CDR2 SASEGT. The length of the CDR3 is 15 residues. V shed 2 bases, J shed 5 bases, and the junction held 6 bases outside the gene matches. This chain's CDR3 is CASSEYKGGHNEQFF. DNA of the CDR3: TGTGCCAGCAGTGAATACAAGGGAGGGCACAATGAGCAGTTCTTC.

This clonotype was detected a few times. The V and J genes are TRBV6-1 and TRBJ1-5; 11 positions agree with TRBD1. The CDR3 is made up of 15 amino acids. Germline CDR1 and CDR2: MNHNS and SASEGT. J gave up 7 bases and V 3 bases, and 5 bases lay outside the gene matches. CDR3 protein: CASSDRTGGGQPQHF. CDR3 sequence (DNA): TGTGCCAGCAGTGATAGGACAGGGGGCGGGCAGCCCCAGCATTTT.

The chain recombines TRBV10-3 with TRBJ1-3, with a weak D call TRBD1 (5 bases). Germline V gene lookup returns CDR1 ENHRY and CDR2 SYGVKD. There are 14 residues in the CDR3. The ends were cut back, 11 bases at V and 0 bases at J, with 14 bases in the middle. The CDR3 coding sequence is TGTGCCTTAACACCGCAGGGCTCTGGAAACACCATATATTTT. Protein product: CALTPQGSGNTIYF.

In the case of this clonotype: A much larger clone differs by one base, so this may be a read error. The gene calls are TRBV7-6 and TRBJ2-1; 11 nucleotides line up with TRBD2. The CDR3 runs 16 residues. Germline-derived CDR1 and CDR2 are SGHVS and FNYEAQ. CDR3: CAGSFLAGGTYNEQFF. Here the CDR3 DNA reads TGTGCCGGCAGCTTTCTAGCGGGGGGTACTTACAATGAGCAGTTCTTC.

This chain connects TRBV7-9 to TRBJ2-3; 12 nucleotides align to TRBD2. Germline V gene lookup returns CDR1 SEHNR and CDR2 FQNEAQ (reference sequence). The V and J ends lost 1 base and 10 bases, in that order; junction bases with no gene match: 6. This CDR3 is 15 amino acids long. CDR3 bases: TGTGCCAGCAGCTTAGTAGGAGGACTAGCGGGGTCGCAGTATTTT. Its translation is CASSLVGGLAGSQYF.

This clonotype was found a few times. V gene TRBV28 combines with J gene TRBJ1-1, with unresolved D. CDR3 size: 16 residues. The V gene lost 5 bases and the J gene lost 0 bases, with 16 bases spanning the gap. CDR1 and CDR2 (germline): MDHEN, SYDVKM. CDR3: CASSPAGREMNTEAFF. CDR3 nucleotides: TGTGCCAGCAGTCCAGCAGGACGGGAGATGAACACTGAAGCTTTCTTT.

The CDR3 sequence is CSARHRASYEQYF. In DNA, the CDR3 is TGCAGTGCTAGACATCGGGCCTCCTACGAGCAGTACTTC. The rearrangement joins TRBV20-1 to TRBJ2-7; D unclear. From germline, CDR1 is DFQATT and CDR2 SNEGSKA (reference sequence). V lost 2 bases and J 0 bases, leaving 8 bases between the germline ends. This CDR3 has 13 residues.

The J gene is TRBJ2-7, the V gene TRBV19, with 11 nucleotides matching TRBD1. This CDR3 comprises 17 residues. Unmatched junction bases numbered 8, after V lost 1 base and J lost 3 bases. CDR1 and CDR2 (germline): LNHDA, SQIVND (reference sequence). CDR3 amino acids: CASSIAFPGQGDYEQYF. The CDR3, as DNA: TGTGCCAGTAGTATAGCCTTCCCGGGACAGGGGGACTACGAGCAGTACTTC.

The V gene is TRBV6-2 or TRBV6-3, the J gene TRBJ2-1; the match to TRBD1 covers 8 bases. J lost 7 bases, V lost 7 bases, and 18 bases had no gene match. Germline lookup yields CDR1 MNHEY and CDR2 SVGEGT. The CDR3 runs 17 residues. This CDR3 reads CASNLIAGTGNLNEQFF. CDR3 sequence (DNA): TGTGCCAGCAACCTCATCGCCGGGACAGGAAATTTGAATGAGCAGTTCTTC.

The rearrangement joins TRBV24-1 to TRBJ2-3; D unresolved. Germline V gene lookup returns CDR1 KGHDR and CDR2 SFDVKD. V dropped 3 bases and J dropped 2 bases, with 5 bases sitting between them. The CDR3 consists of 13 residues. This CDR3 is CATSDPITDTQYF. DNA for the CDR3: TGTGCCACCAGTGATCCTATCACAGATACGCAGTATTTT.

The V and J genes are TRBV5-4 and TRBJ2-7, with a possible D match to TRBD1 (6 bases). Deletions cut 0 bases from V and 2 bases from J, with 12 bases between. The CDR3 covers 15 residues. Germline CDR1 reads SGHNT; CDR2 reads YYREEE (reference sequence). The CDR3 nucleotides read TGTGCCAGCAGCTTGGACAGGGATATACCCTACGAGCAGTACTTC. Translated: CASSLDRDIPYEQYF.

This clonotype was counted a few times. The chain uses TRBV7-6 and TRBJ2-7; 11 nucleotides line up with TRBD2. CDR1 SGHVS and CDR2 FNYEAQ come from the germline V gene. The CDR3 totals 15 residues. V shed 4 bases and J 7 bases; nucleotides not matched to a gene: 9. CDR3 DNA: TGTGCCAGCAGCTCTGTAGCGGGGGGGCCGGGGGAGCAGTACGTC. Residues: CASSSVAGGPGEQYV.

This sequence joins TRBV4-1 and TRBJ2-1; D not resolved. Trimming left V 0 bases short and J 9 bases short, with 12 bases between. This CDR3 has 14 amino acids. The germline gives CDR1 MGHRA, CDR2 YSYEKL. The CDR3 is CASSQDRSEAEQFF. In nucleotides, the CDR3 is TGCGCCAGCAGCCAAGATAGGTCCGAAGCTGAGCAGTTCTTC.

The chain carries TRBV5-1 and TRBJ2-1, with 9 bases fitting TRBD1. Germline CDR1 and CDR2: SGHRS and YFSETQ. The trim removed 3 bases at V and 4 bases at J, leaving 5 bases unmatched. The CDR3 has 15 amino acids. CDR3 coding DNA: TGCGCCAGCAGCTGGGGGACAGGGAGTTACAATGAGCAGTTCTTC. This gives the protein CASSWGTGSYNEQFF.

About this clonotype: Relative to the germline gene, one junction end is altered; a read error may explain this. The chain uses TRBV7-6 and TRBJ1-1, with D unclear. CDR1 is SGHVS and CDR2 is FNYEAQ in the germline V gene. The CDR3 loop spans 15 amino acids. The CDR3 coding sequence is TGTGCCAGCTGCTTGGAAGGGCTGTGGAACACTGAAGCTTTCTTT. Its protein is CASCLEGLWNTEAFF. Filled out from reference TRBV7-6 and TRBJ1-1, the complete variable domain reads GAGVSQSPRYKVTKRGQDVALRCDPISGHVSLYWYRQALGQGPEFLTYFNYEAQQDKSGLPNDRFSAERPEGSISTLTIQRTEQRDSAMYRCASCLEGLWNTEAFFGQGTRLTVV.

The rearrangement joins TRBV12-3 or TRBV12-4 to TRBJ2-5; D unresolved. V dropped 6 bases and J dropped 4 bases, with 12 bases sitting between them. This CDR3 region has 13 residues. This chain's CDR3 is CASSFLVAETQYF. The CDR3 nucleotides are TGTGCCAGCAGCTTCTTGGTAGCAGAGACCCAGTACTTC.

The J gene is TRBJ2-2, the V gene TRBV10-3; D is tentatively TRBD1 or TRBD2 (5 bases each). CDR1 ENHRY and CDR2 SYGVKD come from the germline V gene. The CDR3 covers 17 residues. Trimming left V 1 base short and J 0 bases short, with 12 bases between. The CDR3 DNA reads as TGTGCCATCAGTGAGTTTCCCGAGGGGCCGAACACCGGGGAGCTGTTTTTT. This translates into CAISEFPEGPNTGELFF.

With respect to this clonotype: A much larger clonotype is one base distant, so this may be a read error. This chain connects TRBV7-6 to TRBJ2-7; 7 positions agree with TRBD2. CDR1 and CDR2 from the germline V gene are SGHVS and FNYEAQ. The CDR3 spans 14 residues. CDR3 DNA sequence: TGTGTCAGCAGCTCAGGGACTAACTCCTACGAGCAGTACTTC. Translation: CVSSSGTNSYEQYF.

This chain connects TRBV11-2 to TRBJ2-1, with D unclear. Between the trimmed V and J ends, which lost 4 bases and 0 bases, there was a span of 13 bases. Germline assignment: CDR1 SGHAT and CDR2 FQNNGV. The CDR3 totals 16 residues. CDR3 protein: CASSSNILGSYNEQFF. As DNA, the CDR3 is TGTGCCAGCAGCTCCAATATCCTAGGCTCCTACAATGAGCAGTTCTTC.

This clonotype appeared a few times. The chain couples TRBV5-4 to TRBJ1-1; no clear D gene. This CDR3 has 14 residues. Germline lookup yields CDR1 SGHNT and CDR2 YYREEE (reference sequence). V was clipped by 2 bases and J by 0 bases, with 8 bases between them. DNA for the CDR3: TGTGCCAGCAGCTTTGAGAACATGAACACTGAAGCTTTCTTT. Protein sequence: CASSFENMNTEAFF.

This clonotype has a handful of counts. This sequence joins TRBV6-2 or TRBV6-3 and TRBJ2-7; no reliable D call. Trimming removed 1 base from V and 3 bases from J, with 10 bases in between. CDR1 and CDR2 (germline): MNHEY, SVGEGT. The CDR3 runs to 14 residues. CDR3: CASSYLGGFYEQYV. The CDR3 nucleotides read TGTGCCAGCAGTTACTTGGGCGGTTTCTACGAGCAGTACGTC.

The CDR3 region is CASSIDPLARNEQFF. The CDR3, as DNA: TGTGCCAGTAGTATCGACCCGCTGGCGAGGAATGAGCAGTTCTTC. This chain uses TRBV19 with TRBJ2-1, with D unresolved. Germline V CDR1 and CDR2: LNHDA, SQIVND (reference sequence). The CDR3 extends over 15 amino acids. V lost 3 bases, J lost 7 bases, and 16 bases lay in between.

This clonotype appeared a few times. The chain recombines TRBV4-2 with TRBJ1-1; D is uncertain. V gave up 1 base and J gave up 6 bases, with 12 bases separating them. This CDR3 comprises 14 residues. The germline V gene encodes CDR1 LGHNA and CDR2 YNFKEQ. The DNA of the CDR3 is TGTGCCAGCAGCCAAGTGCCAGGAGGCCCTGAAGCTTTCTTT. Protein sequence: CASSQVPGGPEAFF.

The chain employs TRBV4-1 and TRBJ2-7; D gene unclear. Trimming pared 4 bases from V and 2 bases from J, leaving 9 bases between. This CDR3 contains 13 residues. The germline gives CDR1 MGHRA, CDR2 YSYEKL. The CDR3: CASSPDTPYEQYF. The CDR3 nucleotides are TGCGCCAGCAGCCCCGACACTCCCTACGAGCAGTACTTC.

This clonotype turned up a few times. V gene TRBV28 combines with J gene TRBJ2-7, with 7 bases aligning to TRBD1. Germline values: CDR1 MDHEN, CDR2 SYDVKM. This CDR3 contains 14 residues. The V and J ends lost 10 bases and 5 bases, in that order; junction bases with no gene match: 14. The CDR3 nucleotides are TGTGCCACCCTCAAGACAGGGAGTGGTCACGAGCAGTACGTC. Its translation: CATLKTGSGHEQYV.

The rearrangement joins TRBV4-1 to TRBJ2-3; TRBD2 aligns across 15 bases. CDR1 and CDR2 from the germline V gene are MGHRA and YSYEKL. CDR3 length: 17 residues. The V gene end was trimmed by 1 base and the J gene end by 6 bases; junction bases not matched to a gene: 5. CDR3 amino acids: CASSQGPGLAGGDTQYF. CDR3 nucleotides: TGCGCCAGCAGCCAAGGCCCAGGACTAGCGGGGGGGGATACGCAGTATTTT.